These T cell receptor beta chains were read from a single sample in a study of blood T cell repertoires in COVID-19. Produced via immunoSEQ multiplex PCR; TCRdb's table is partial and in-frame only. Of around 160,000 clones in the sample, roughly 90% were seen once. The source material was peripheral blood. The receptors here all came from a man in his 60s with acute or convalescent COVID-19. The CDR3 runs from the conserved cysteine through the conserved F or W. The order of the fields is D gene, clone size, CDR3 length, V gene, J gene, CDR3 DNA, CDR3 protein. D genes are given only for firm matches. Expanded clones get a size class; other rows say once, few or many, or leave the size out.

d_gene: -
abundance: -
len: 13
v_gene: TRBV9
j_gene: TRBJ2-5
CDR3nt: TGTGCCAGCAGCGTAGCTACAGGAGAGACCCAGTACTTC
CDR3aa: CASSVATGETQYF

d_gene: -
abundance: -
len: 14
v_gene: TRBV6-4
j_gene: TRBJ1-2
CDR3nt: TGTGCCAGCAGTGATAACGGGTTATACTATGGCTACACCTTC
CDR3aa: CASSDNGLYYGYTF

d_gene: -
abundance: -
len: 14
v_gene: TRBV11-2
j_gene: TRBJ2-1
CDR3nt: TGTGCCAGCAGCTTAGAGGCCCGATACAATGAGCAGTTCTTC
CDR3aa: CASSLEARYNEQFF

d_gene: -
abundance: -
len: 17
v_gene: TRBV5-5
j_gene: TRBJ2-5
CDR3nt: TGTGCCAGCAGCTTTCGAGTGGTTGTGGGGGGCCAAGAGACCCAGTACTTC
CDR3aa: CASSFRVVVGGQETQYF

d_gene: -
abundance: -
len: 13
v_gene: TRBV18
j_gene: TRBJ2-7
CDR3nt: TGTGCCAGCTCTCCTACTCAGGGGTACGAGCAGTACTTC
CDR3aa: CASSPTQGYEQYF

d_gene: -
abundance: -
len: 17
v_gene: TRBV7-2
j_gene: TRBJ2-7
CDR3nt: TGTGCCAGCAGCCATTACCCCCCCAGGGGAAAAGCCTACGAGCAGTACTTC
CDR3aa: CASSHYPPRGKAYEQYF

d_gene: TRBD1
abundance: once
len: 17
v_gene: TRBV5-4
j_gene: TRBJ2-6
CDR3nt: TGTGCCAGCATCCCGGGACAGAGGTCCTCTGGGGCCAACGTCCTGACTTTC
CDR3aa: CASIPGQRSSGANVLTF

d_gene: -
abundance: -
len: 13
v_gene: TRBV12-3/TRBV12-4
j_gene: TRBJ1-1
CDR3nt: TGTGCCAGCTTGGGCTCAATGAACACTGAAGCTTTCTTT
CDR3aa: CASLGSMNTEAFF

d_gene: -
abundance: -
len: 13
v_gene: TRBV30
j_gene: TRBJ1-6
CDR3nt: TGTGCCTGGAGCGGAGACAGTAATTCACCCCTCCACTTT
CDR3aa: CAWSGDSNSPLHF

d_gene: TRBD2
abundance: -
len: 14
v_gene: TRBV5-4
j_gene: TRBJ2-3
CDR3nt: TGTGCCAGCAGCCCGCGGGGGGGCTCAGATACGCAGTATTTT
CDR3aa: CASSPRGGSDTQYF

d_gene: -
abundance: -
len: 13
v_gene: TRBV12-2
j_gene: TRBJ1-1
CDR3nt: TGTGCAAGTTACAGGCTTGGGATCACTGAAGCTTTCTTT
CDR3aa: CASYRLGITEAFF

d_gene: TRBD1
abundance: few
len: 17
v_gene: TRBV27
j_gene: TRBJ1-6
CDR3nt: TGTGCCAGCAGTCTACATCTCCGGGACAGGGCGAATCCACCCCTCCACTTT
CDR3aa: CASSLHLRDRANPPLHF

d_gene: -
abundance: -
len: 14
v_gene: TRBV10-3
j_gene: TRBJ2-5
CDR3nt: TGTGCCATCAGTGGGGGGGGGACAACAGGGACCCAGTACTTC
CDR3aa: CAISGGGTTGTQYF

d_gene: -
abundance: -
len: 12
v_gene: TRBV18
j_gene: TRBJ2-7
CDR3nt: TGTGCCAGCTCACCATATGGGAGCGAGCAGTACTTC
CDR3aa: CASSPYGSEQYF

d_gene: -
abundance: -
len: 12
v_gene: TRBV6-5
j_gene: TRBJ1-3
CDR3nt: TGTGCCAGCCCTCGGAGCGGAAACACCATATATTTT
CDR3aa: CASPRSGNTIYF

d_gene: -
abundance: -
len: 14
v_gene: TRBV5-1
j_gene: TRBJ1-1
CDR3nt: TGCGCCAGCACCTCAGGGGCACCGAACACTGAAGCTTTCTTT
CDR3aa: CASTSGAPNTEAFF

d_gene: TRBD2
abundance: -
len: 19
v_gene: TRBV11-2
j_gene: TRBJ2-1
CDR3nt: TGTGCCAGCAGCCCGTCAGGGACTAGCGGGGGGGCCCTTTACAATGAGCAGTTCTTC
CDR3aa: CASSPSGTSGGALYNEQFF

d_gene: -
abundance: -
len: 13
v_gene: TRBV11-1
j_gene: TRBJ2-1
CDR3nt: TGTGCCAGCAGCTTCTCAGAGCGCAATGAGCAGTTCTTC
CDR3aa: CASSFSERNEQFF

d_gene: -
abundance: -
len: 12
v_gene: TRBV5-1
j_gene: TRBJ2-7
CDR3nt: TGCGCCAGCAGCTTGGGTGGGGCCGAGCAGTACTTC
CDR3aa: CASSLGGAEQYF

d_gene: -
abundance: -
len: 14
v_gene: TRBV7-2
j_gene: TRBJ2-5
CDR3nt: TGTGCCAGCAGCTTACCGGGGGGCGGGGAGACCCAGTACTTC
CDR3aa: CASSLPGGGETQYF

d_gene: -
abundance: -
len: 15
v_gene: TRBV6-5
j_gene: TRBJ2-7
CDR3nt: TGTGCCAGCAGGATACCGGGACAATCCTTCTACGAGCAGTACTTC
CDR3aa: CASRIPGQSFYEQYF

d_gene: TRBD2
abundance: -
len: 15
v_gene: TRBV4-1
j_gene: TRBJ2-1
CDR3nt: TGCGCCAGCAGCCTCGAGCGGGGGGGCTACAATGAGCAGTTCTTC
CDR3aa: CASSLERGGYNEQFF

d_gene: -
abundance: -
len: 13
v_gene: TRBV11-2
j_gene: TRBJ1-1
CDR3nt: TGTGCCGGTGGGAAAGGGGAGGAGACTGAAGCTTTCTTT
CDR3aa: CAGGKGEETEAFF

d_gene: -
abundance: -
len: 14
v_gene: TRBV30
j_gene: TRBJ1-5
CDR3nt: TGTGCCTGGAATAAGGCGGGCAGAAATCAGCCCCAGCATTTT
CDR3aa: CAWNKAGRNQPQHF

d_gene: TRBD1
abundance: -
len: 18
v_gene: TRBV6-1
j_gene: TRBJ2-6
CDR3nt: TGTGCCAGCAGTGAAACGGCAGGGGGCATATCTGGGGCCAACGTCCTGACTTTC
CDR3aa: CASSETAGGISGANVLTF

d_gene: -
abundance: -
len: 14
v_gene: TRBV5-1
j_gene: TRBJ2-7
CDR3nt: TGCGCCAGCAGCTTAACAGGGATCTTGGACGAGCAGTACTTC
CDR3aa: CASSLTGILDEQYF

d_gene: -
abundance: -
len: 16
v_gene: TRBV18
j_gene: TRBJ2-6
CDR3nt: TGTGCCAGCTCACCTCCGGGGAGCTCTGGGGCCAACGTCCTGACTTTC
CDR3aa: CASSPPGSSGANVLTF

d_gene: -
abundance: -
len: 12
v_gene: TRBV5-1
j_gene: TRBJ2-3
CDR3nt: TGCGCCAGCAGCTTGGCCGAGGGTACGCAGTATTTT
CDR3aa: CASSLAEGTQYF

d_gene: TRBD1
abundance: -
len: 15
v_gene: TRBV6-5
j_gene: TRBJ2-3
CDR3nt: TGTGCCAGCAGCGGACAGGGGGCAGGGACAGATACGCAGTATTTT
CDR3aa: CASSGQGAGTDTQYF

d_gene: TRBD2
abundance: -
len: 16
v_gene: TRBV18
j_gene: TRBJ2-3
CDR3nt: TGTGCCAGCTCACCTAGACTAGCGGGGGGCGCAGATACGCAGTATTTT
CDR3aa: CASSPRLAGGADTQYF

d_gene: -
abundance: -
len: 15
v_gene: TRBV6-1
j_gene: TRBJ1-5
CDR3nt: TGTGCCAGCAGTGAAGGTGGGTTGGGGGGGCAGCCCCAGCATTTT
CDR3aa: CASSEGGLGGQPQHF

d_gene: TRBD1
abundance: once
len: 12
v_gene: TRBV5-4
j_gene: TRBJ1-2
CDR3nt: TGTGCCAGCAGCTCGACAGGGCTCGGCTACACCTTC
CDR3aa: CASSSTGLGYTF

d_gene: TRBD2
abundance: -
len: 13
v_gene: TRBV18
j_gene: TRBJ2-7
CDR3nt: TGTGCCAGCTCAATAGCGGGGGAGTACGAGCAGTACTTC
CDR3aa: CASSIAGEYEQYF

d_gene: TRBD1
abundance: -
len: 15
v_gene: TRBV6-5
j_gene: TRBJ1-2
CDR3nt: TGTGCCAGCAGTAAACCGGGACAGGGAAGCGGTGGCTACACCTTC
CDR3aa: CASSKPGQGSGGYTF

d_gene: TRBD2
abundance: -
len: 16
v_gene: TRBV2
j_gene: TRBJ2-7
CDR3nt: TGTGCCAGCACCGCAGGGCCAGCGGGGGGCCCCTACGAGCAGTACTTC
CDR3aa: CASTAGPAGGPYEQYF

d_gene: -
abundance: -
len: 15
v_gene: TRBV30
j_gene: TRBJ1-3
CDR3nt: TGTGCCTGGAGTGGAGGGCAAATCTCTGGAAACACCATATATTTT
CDR3aa: CAWSGGQISGNTIYF

d_gene: TRBD1
abundance: -
len: 15
v_gene: TRBV6-5
j_gene: TRBJ1-4
CDR3nt: TGTGCCAGCAGTTACAGGACAGGACCTAATGAAAAACTGTTTTTT
CDR3aa: CASSYRTGPNEKLFF

d_gene: TRBD1
abundance: -
len: 16
v_gene: TRBV19
j_gene: TRBJ1-1
CDR3nt: TGTGCCAGTAGTATGGGACAGACTCTAGGTAACACTGAAGCTTTCTTT
CDR3aa: CASSMGQTLGNTEAFF

d_gene: -
abundance: -
len: 14
v_gene: TRBV5-6
j_gene: TRBJ2-2
CDR3nt: TGTGCCAGCAGCTTGGGTCCCGGCACCGGGGAGCTGTTTTTT
CDR3aa: CASSLGPGTGELFF

d_gene: -
abundance: -
len: 12
v_gene: TRBV6-5
j_gene: TRBJ1-6
CDR3nt: TGTGCCAGCAGTTACGGCGGAACCCCCCTCCACTTT
CDR3aa: CASSYGGTPLHF

d_gene: -
abundance: -
len: 17
v_gene: TRBV7-3
j_gene: TRBJ2-1
CDR3nt: TGTGCCAGCAGCTTATCGGCGGGATTGAATTCCTACAATGAGCAGTTCTTC
CDR3aa: CASSLSAGLNSYNEQFF

d_gene: TRBD2
abundance: -
len: 15
v_gene: TRBV5-4
j_gene: TRBJ2-3
CDR3nt: TGTGCCAGCAGCTATGGGGGGGGAGGCACAGATACGCAGTATTTT
CDR3aa: CASSYGGGGTDTQYF

d_gene: TRBD1
abundance: -
len: 13
v_gene: TRBV24-1
j_gene: TRBJ2-7
CDR3nt: TGTGCCACCAGTGAGTCGACAGGGTCCGAGCAGTACTTC
CDR3aa: CATSESTGSEQYF

d_gene: TRBD1
abundance: -
len: 15
v_gene: TRBV3-1/TRBV3-2
j_gene: TRBJ1-3
CDR3nt: TGTGCCAGCAGCCTTGCAGGGGGCTCTGGAAACACCATATATTTT
CDR3aa: CASSLAGGSGNTIYF

d_gene: -
abundance: -
len: 16
v_gene: TRBV6-1
j_gene: TRBJ2-7
CDR3nt: TGTGCCAGCAGTGAAGCGCTATCCCAGGTTCGCTACGAGCAGTACTTC
CDR3aa: CASSEALSQVRYEQYF

d_gene: TRBD1
abundance: -
len: 16
v_gene: TRBV5-1
j_gene: TRBJ1-1
CDR3nt: TGCGCCAGCAGCCCTCAACCAGTGACAGGGGGCACTGAAGCTTTCTTT
CDR3aa: CASSPQPVTGGTEAFF

d_gene: -
abundance: -
len: 12
v_gene: TRBV10-3
j_gene: TRBJ1-1
CDR3nt: TGTGCCATCAGTGACTTTCGTGCTGAAGCTTTCTTT
CDR3aa: CAISDFRAEAFF

d_gene: TRBD1
abundance: -
len: 15
v_gene: TRBV24-1
j_gene: TRBJ1-3
CDR3nt: TGTGCCACCGATGGACAGGGGGCCTTTGGAAACACCATATATTTT
CDR3aa: CATDGQGAFGNTIYF

d_gene: -
abundance: -
len: 13
v_gene: TRBV5-1
j_gene: TRBJ1-6
CDR3nt: TGCGCCAGCAGCAGGGGGTATAATTCACCCCTCCACTTT
CDR3aa: CASSRGYNSPLHF

d_gene: -
abundance: -
len: 13
v_gene: TRBV5-1
j_gene: TRBJ1-4
CDR3nt: TGCGCCAGCAGTAAGAGTTCCAATGAAAAACTGTTTTTT
CDR3aa: CASSKSSNEKLFF

d_gene: -
abundance: -
len: 14
v_gene: TRBV6-5
j_gene: TRBJ1-1
CDR3nt: TGTGCCAGCTCCGAGACAGCAATGAACACTGAAGCTTTCTTT
CDR3aa: CASSETAMNTEAFF

d_gene: -
abundance: -
len: 15
v_gene: TRBV6-5
j_gene: TRBJ1-6
CDR3nt: TGTGCCAGCAGTTATATCGTTGGAGCGAATTCACCCCTCCACTTT
CDR3aa: CASSYIVGANSPLHF